This note documents a single T cell receptor (beta chain) sequence. These data are taken from a study of blood T cell repertoires in COVID-19. About the research overall: Sources were T cells, B-cell-depleted T cells, or PBMCs; the material itself was cDNA or gDNA.

Authors' data handling: Counts of nucleated cells, estimated from reference gene primer amplification, were obtained. Produced via immunoSEQ multiplex PCR; TCRdb's table is partial and in-frame only. For V, J and clone size, that table is used; D and trimming come from the DNA. The sample yields over 250,000 clones, about 86% seen once. The V end was cut by 4 bases, the J end by 6 bases, with 12 bases between. This CDR3 is 14 amino acids long. The germline gives CDR1 SEHNR, CDR2 FQNEAQ (reference sequence). Patients at the Seattle site were enrolled during active infection and followed longitudinally.

The chain is built from TRBV7-9 and TRBJ1-4; maybe TRBD1 (6 bases). This clonotype was sampled from a woman aged 70-85 years with COVID-19, enrolled during active disease. Material: peripheral blood. CDR3 sequence reads: CASSSSGQHEKLFF. DNA of the CDR3: TGTGCCAGCAGCTCCTCAGGACAGCATGAAAAACTGTTTTTT.